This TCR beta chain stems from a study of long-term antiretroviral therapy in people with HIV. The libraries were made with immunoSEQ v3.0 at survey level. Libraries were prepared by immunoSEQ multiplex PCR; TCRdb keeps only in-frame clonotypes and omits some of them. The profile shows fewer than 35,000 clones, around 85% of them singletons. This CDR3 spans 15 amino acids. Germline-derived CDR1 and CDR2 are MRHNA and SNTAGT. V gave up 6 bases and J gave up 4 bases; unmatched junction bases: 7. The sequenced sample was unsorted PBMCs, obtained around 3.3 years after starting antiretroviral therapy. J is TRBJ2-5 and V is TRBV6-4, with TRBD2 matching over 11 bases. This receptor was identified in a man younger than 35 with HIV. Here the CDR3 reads CASRPGLAEGETQYF. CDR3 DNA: TGTGCCAGCAGACCGGGACTAGCGGAGGGAGAGACCCAGTACTTC.